This T cell receptor beta chain was documented in a study of shared clonotypes between healthy human individuals. Broader study findings: A small donor pool kept down the genetic and exposure-history diversity that was represented.

This CDR3 comprises 15 residues. After removal of 0 bases from V and 3 bases from J, the junction contained 0 bases not matched to a gene. CDR1 and CDR2 (germline): SGDLS, YYNGEE. A few counts support this clone. What it binds is not known. The same CDR3 is also encoded by other DNA sequences in this sample. The table came from immunoSEQ multiplex PCR; TCRdb's copy has only in-frame clones and leaves some out. The sample contains roughly 2,300,000 clones, around 90% of which appear only once. This sequence joins TRBV9 and TRBJ2-7; 13 bases agree with TRBD2. The sequence was collected from a man younger than 30 in good health. Some clones in this sample may be carry-over from other donors' samples. Sequenced input: naive CD4+ T cells from PBMCs. Subset given: CD45RA+ positively selected. The CDR3 bases are TGTGCCAGCAGCGTAGGGACTAGCGGGAGCTACGAGCAGTACTTC. Amino acids: CASSVGTSGSYEQYF.